One and the same sample provided the 15 T cell receptor beta chains below, sequenced in a study of Graves' ophthalmopathy and Graves' hyperthyroidism. Amplification of TCR beta CDR3 regions used RNA transcripts. RT-PCR in the first round used HTBI primers; a second-round multiplex PCR followed. Via MiXCR, TCRdb re-called the multiplex PCR reads, giving one row per CDR3 protein. The sample has roughly 230,000 distinct CDR3 sequences, roughly 21% seen once. Source material: peripheral blood. All receptors derive from a woman aged 45-59 years with Graves' ophthalmopathy.

This clonotype was seen at least ten times. J is TRBJ2-7 and V is TRBV20-1; 10 bases line up with TRBD1. The CDR3 has 13 amino acids. The germline CDR1 and CDR2 sequences are DFQATT and SNEGSKA (reference sequence). The V and J ends lost 3 bases and 4 bases, in that order; junction bases with no gene match: 3. DNA for the CDR3: TGCAGTGCTAGCGGACAGGGGGGGTACGAGCAGTACTTC. It is translated as CSASGQGGYEQYF.

This chain joins TRBV27 and TRBJ2-7; no clear D gene. V gave up 5 bases and J gave up 6 bases, with 17 bases separating them. This CDR3 has 14 amino acids. Looked up from germline, CDR1 is MNHEY and CDR2 is SMNVEV (reference sequence). This chain's CDR3 is CASSPTPLSREQYF. CDR3 sequence (DNA): TGTGCCAGCAGTCCTACGCCCCTCAGCCGCGAGCAGTACTTC.

Comments on this clonotype: Possible read error: a much larger clone is one base away. The chain couples TRBV28 to TRBJ2-7; D is perhaps TRBD1 or TRBD2 (6 bases each). The CDR3 sequence is 14 residues long. Germline V lookup: CDR1 MDHEN, CDR2 SYDVKM. Trimming pared 2 bases from V and 3 bases from J, leaving 11 bases between. The CDR3 coding sequence is TGTGCCAGCAGTTTAGTGGGGGGCAGCTACGAGCAGTACTTC. Protein: CASSLVGGSYEQYF.

This clonotype was detected ten times or more. The V gene is TRBV5-1, the J gene TRBJ1-2; D is unresolved. Trimming stripped 0 bases from V and 8 bases from J, with 8 bases between. Germline loops: CDR1 SGHRS, CDR2 YFSETQ. The CDR3 has 12 amino acids. This CDR3 is CASSLDGEGYTF. In DNA, the CDR3 is TGCGCCAGCAGCTTGGACGGGGAAGGCTACACCTTC.

This clonotype was counted at least ten times. V gene TRBV6-1 combines with J gene TRBJ1-3; no definite D call. Germline CDR1 MNHNS, CDR2 SASEGT. Trimming left V 10 bases short and J 5 bases short, with 18 bases between. CDR3 length: 14 amino acids. The CDR3 loop reads CATEHDSGRNTIYF. The DNA of the CDR3 is TGTGCCACTGAACATGACTCGGGGAGAAACACCATATATTTT.

This clonotype has a count of ten or more. The V and J genes are TRBV5-1 and TRBJ2-2; 7 bases map to TRBD1. Germline lookup yields CDR1 SGHRS and CDR2 YFSETQ. This CDR3 contains 16 residues. V was clipped by 3 bases and J by 6 bases; unmatched bases: 11. The CDR3 coding sequence is TGCGCCAGCAGCTCCATGACAGGGAACGCAGCCGGGGAGCTGTTTTTT. It encodes CASSSMTGNAAGELFF.

This clonotype showed up many times. V gene TRBV6-1 combines with J gene TRBJ2-7; 10 positions agree with TRBD2. This CDR3 comprises 13 residues. CDR1 is MNHNS and CDR2 is SASEGT in the germline V gene. The J segment lost 12 bases and the V segment lost 2 bases, leaving 7 bases of the junction unmatched. The chain's CDR3 is CASSEHLAGDWYF. The CDR3 DNA is TGTGCCAGCAGTGAACACCTAGCGGGAGATTGGTACTTC.

This clonotype has ten or more counts. The J gene is TRBJ2-6, the V gene TRBV5-1; possible D gene TRBD2, 6 bases. The ends were cut back, 7 bases at V and 0 bases at J, with 14 bases in the middle. The CDR3 length is 16 residues. In germline, CDR1 is SGHRS, CDR2 YFSETQ. This CDR3 is CASRRGGLSGANVLTF. CDR3 sequence (DNA): TGCGCCAGCCGACGGGGAGGTCTCTCTGGGGCCAACGTCCTGACTTTC.

This clonotype was found many times. The chain links TRBV12-3 or TRBV12-4 to TRBJ2-7, with 9 nucleotides matching TRBD1. V trimming: 4 bases; J trimming: 9 bases; junction bases outside the gene matches: 1. The length of the CDR3 is 11 residues. DNA for the CDR3: TGTGCCAGCAGTTCACAGGGGGCGCAGTACTTC. Translation gives CASSSQGAQYF.

This clonotype was counted only a few times. The genes are TRBV7-9 and TRBJ1-1; D is unclear. CDR1 is SEHNR, CDR2 FQNEAQ, per germline (reference sequence). CDR3 length equals 13 residues. Trimming left V 5 bases short and J 0 bases short, with 7 bases between. The CDR3 sequence: CASSRTMNTEAFF. CDR3 DNA sequence: TGTGCCAGCAGCCGAACCATGAACACTGAAGCTTTCTTT.

This clonotype was seen many times. V is TRBV10-1 and J is TRBJ2-1, with TRBD1 identical over 7 bases. Germline V gene sequence: CDR1 WNHNN, CDR2 SYGVQD (reference sequence). This CDR3 is built from 15 residues. V shed 2 bases and J 4 bases; nucleotides not matched to a gene: 5. CDR3 sequence (DNA): TGCGCCAGCAGTGAGAGAAGGGGACAGTACAATGAGCAGTTCTTC. This gives the protein CASSERRGQYNEQFF.

This clonotype was seen repeatedly, ten times or more. The gene calls are TRBV5-1 and TRBJ2-2; 12 nucleotides agree with TRBD2. Germline CDR1 and CDR2: SGHRS and YFSETQ. V dropped 4 bases and J dropped 6; count of bases not matched to a gene: 10. The CDR3 consists of 17 residues. For the CDR3, the DNA is TGCGCCAGCAGCCCACTTACTAGCGGGAGGATCGCCGGGGAGCTGTTTTTT. Amino acids: CASSPLTSGRIAGELFF.

Ten or more counts support this clonotype. V and J are TRBV7-2 and TRBJ2-2; 16 bases are a match to TRBD2. Germline CDR1 SGHTA, CDR2 FQGNSA. The V segment lost 5 bases and the J segment 6 bases; nucleotides outside the gene matches: 6. This CDR3 contains 17 residues. The CDR3 loop reads CASSPPGLAGGAGELFF. In DNA form, the CDR3 reads TGTGCCAGCAGCCCACCGGGACTAGCGGGAGGGGCCGGGGAGCTGTTTTTT.

In its sample, this clonotype was seen many times. The genes are TRBV28 and TRBJ1-5; a possible D gene is TRBD1 (5 bases). Germline V gene sequence: CDR1 MDHEN, CDR2 SYDVKM. The CDR3 covers 15 residues. With 3 bases removed from V and 1 base from J, the gap between germline ends came to 10 bases. CDR3 sequence reads: CASSFPGTSNQPQHF. The CDR3 DNA reads TGTGCCAGCAGTTTCCCAGGGACGAGCAATCAGCCCCAGCATTTT.

This clonotype was picked up many times. The rearrangement uses TRBV28 and TRBJ2-5, with D tentatively TRBD1 (6 bases). Trimming took 5 bases from V and 5 from J, leaving 18 bases between them. Germline V gives CDR1 MDHEN, CDR2 SYDVKM. This CDR3 has 15 residues. CDR3 amino acids: CASSDPGQIRETQYF. CDR3 bases: TGTGCCAGCAGTGACCCGGGACAAATCCGGGAGACCCAGTACTTC.